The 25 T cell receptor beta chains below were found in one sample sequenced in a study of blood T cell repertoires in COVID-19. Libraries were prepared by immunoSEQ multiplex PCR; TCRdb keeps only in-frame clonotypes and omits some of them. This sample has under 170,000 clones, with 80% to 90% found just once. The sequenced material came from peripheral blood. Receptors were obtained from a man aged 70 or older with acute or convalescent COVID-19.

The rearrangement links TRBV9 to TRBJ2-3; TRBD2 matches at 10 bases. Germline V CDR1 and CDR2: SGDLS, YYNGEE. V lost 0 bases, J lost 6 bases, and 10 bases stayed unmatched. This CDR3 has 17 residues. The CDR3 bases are TGTGCCAGCAGCGTAGGAATCGATAGCGGGAGGTCGGATACGCAGTATTTT. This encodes CASSVGIDSGRSDTQYF.

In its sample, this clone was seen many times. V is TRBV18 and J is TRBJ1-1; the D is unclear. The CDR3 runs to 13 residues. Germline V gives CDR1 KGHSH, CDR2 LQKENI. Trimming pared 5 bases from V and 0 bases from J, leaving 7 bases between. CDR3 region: CASSAGMNTEAFF. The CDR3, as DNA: TGTGCCAGCTCAGCGGGGATGAACACTGAAGCTTTCTTT.

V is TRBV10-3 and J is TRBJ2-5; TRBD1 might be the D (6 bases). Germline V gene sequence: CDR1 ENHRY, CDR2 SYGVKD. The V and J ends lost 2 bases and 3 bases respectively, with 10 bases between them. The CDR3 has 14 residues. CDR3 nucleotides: TGTGCCATCAGTGAGGCGACAGGCGAAGAGACCCAGTACTTC. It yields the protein CAISEATGEETQYF.

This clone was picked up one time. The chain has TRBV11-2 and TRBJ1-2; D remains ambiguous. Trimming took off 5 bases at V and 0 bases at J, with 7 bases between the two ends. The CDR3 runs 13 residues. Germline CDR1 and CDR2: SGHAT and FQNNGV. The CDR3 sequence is CASSLTANYGYTF. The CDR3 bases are TGTGCCAGCAGCCTAACAGCTAACTATGGCTACACCTTC.

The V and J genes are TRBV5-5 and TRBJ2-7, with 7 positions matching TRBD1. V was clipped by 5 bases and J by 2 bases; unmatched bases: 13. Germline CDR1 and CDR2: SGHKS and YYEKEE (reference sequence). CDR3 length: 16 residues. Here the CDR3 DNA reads TGTGCCAGCAGTTCACGCCCCACAGGGGCGCCCTACGAGCAGTACTTC. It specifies CASSSRPTGAPYEQYF.

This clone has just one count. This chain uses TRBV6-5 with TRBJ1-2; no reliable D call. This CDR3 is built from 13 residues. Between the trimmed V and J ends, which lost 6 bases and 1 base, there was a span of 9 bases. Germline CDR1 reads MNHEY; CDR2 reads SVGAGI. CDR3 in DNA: TGTGCCAGCAGATTGACACGTAACTATGGCTACACCTTC. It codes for CASRLTRNYGYTF.

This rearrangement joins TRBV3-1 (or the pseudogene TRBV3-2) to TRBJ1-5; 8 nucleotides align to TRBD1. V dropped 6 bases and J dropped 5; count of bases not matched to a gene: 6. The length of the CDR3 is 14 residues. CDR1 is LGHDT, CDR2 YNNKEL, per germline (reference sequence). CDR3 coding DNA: TGTGCCAGCAGTACGACAGGGGAGGATCAGCCCCAGCATTTT. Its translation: CASSTTGEDQPQHF.

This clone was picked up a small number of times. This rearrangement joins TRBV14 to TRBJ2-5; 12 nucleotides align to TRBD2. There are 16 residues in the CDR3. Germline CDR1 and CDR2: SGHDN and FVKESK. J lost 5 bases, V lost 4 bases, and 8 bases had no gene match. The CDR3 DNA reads TGTGCCAGCAGCCCCGCTAGCGGGAGGGTCGGGGAGACCCAGTACTTC. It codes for CASSPASGRVGETQYF. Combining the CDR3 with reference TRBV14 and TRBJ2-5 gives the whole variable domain EAGVTQFPSHSVIEKGQTVTLRCDPISGHDNLYWYRRVMGKEIKFLLHFVKESKQDESGMPNNRFLAERTGGTYSTLKVQPAELEDSGVYFCASSPASGRVGETQYFGPGTRLLVL.

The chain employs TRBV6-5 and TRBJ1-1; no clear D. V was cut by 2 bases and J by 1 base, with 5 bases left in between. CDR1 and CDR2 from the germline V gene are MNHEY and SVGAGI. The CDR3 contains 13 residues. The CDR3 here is CASSYGQNTEAFF. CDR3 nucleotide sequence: TGTGCCAGCAGTTACGGCCAGAACACTGAAGCTTTCTTT.

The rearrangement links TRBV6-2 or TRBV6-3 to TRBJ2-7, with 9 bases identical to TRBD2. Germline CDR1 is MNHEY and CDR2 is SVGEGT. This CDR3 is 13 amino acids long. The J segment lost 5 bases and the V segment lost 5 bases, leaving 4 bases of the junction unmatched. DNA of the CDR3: TGTGCCAGCAGTCGAATAGCGGGAGACGAGCAGTACTTC. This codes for CASSRIAGDEQYF.

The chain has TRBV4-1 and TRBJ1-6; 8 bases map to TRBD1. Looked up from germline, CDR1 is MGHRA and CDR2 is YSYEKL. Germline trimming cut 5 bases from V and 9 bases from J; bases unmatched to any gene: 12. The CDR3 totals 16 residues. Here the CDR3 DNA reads TGCGCCAGCAGCTTCCAGCTACAGGGGGTAGGTTCACCCCTCCACTTT. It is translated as CASSFQLQGVGSPLHF.

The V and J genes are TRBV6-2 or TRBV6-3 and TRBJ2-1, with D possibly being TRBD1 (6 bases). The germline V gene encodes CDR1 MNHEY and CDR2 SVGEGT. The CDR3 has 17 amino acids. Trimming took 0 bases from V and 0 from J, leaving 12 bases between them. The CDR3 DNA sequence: TGTGCCAGCAGTTACTCGACGCCAGGGGTCTCCTACAATGAGCAGTTCTTC. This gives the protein CASSYSTPGVSYNEQFF.

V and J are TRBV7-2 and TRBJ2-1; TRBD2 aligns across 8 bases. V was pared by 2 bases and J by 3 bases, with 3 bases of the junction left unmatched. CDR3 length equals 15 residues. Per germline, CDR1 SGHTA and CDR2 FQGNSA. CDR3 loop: CASSLSSGSYNEQFF. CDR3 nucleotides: TGTGCCAGCAGCTTATCGAGCGGGAGCTACAATGAGCAGTTCTTC.

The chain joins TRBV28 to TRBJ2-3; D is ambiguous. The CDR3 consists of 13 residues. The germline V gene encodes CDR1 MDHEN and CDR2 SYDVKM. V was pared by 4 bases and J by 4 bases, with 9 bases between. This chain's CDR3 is CASSSQLPDTQYF. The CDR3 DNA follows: TGTGCCAGCAGTTCCCAACTCCCAGATACGCAGTATTTT.

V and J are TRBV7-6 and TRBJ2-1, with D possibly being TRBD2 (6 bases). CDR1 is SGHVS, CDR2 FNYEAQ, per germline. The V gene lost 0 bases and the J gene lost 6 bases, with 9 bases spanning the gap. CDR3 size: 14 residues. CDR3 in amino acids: CASSLAMGGNEQFF. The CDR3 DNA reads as TGTGCCAGCAGCTTAGCTATGGGGGGCAATGAGCAGTTCTTC.

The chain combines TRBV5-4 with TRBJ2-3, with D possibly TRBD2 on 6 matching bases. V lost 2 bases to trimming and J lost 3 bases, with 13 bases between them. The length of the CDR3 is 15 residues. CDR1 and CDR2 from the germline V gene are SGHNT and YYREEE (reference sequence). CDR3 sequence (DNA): TGTGCCAGCAGCTTCCTGGCCGGGAGAACAGATACGCAGTATTTT. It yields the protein CASSFLAGRTDTQYF.

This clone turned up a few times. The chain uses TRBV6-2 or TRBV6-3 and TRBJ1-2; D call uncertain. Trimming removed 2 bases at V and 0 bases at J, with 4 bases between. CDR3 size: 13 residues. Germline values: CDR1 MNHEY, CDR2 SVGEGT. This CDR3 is CASSYQTNYGYTF. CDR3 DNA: TGTGCCAGCAGTTACCAGACTAACTATGGCTACACCTTC.

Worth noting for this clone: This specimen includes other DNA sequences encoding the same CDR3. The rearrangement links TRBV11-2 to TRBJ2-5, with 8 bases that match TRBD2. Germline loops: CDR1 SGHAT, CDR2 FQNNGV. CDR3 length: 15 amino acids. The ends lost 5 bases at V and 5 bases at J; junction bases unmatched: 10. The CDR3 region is CASSPGRGGRETQYF. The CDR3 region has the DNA TGTGCCAGCAGCCCGGGCCGGGGGGGGCGGGAGACCCAGTACTTC.

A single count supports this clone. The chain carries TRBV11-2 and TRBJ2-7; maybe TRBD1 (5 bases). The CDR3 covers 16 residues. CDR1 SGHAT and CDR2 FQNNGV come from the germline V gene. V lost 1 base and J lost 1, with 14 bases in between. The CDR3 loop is CASSLVPGKLSYEQYF. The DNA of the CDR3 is TGTGCCAGCAGCTTAGTCCCAGGGAAGCTATCCTACGAGCAGTACTTC.

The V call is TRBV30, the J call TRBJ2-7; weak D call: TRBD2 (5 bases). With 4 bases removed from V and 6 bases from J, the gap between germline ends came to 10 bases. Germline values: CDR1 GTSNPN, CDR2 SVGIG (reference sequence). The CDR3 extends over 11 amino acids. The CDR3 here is CAWKDRGEQYF. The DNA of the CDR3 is TGTGCCTGGAAAGACCGGGGCGAGCAGTACTTC.

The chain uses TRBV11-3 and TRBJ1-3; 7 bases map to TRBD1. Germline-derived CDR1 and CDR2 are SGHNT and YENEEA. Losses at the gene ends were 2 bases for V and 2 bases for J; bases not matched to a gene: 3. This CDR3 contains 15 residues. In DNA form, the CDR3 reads TGTGCCAGCAGCTTAACAGGGGTTCCTGGAAACACCATATATTTT. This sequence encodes CASSLTGVPGNTIYF.

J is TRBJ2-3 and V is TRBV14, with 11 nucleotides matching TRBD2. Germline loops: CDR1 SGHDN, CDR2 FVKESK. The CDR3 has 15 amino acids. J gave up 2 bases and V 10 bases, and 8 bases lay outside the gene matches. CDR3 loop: CAIRLAGPLTDTQYF. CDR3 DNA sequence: TGTGCCATTCGACTAGCGGGACCTCTCACAGATACGCAGTATTTT.

CDR3 protein: CASSPPGTGGSGELFF. The CDR3 DNA follows: TGTGCCAGCTCACCACCAGGGACAGGGGGCTCCGGGGAGCTGTTTTTT. J is TRBJ2-2 and V is TRBV18; 12 bases fit TRBD1. CDR1 is KGHSH, CDR2 LQKENI, per germline. The CDR3 length is 16 residues. The V gene end was trimmed by 0 bases and the J gene end by 6 bases; junction bases not matched to a gene: 2.

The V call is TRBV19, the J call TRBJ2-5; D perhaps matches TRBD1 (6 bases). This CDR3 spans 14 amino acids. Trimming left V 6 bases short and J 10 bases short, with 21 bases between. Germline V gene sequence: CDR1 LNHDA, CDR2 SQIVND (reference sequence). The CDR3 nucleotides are TGTGCCAGTAGAACCGGGCCAGGGGTAGGGGACCAGTACTTC. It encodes CASRTGPGVGDQYF.

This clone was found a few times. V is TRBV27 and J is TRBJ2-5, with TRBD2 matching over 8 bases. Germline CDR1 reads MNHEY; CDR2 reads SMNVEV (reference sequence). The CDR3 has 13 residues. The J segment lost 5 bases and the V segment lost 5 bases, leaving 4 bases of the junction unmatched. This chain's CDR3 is CASSQGLVETQYF. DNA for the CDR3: TGTGCCAGCAGTCAGGGACTAGTGGAGACCCAGTACTTC.